This T cell receptor (beta chain) stems from a study of T cells after yellow fever vaccination. Regarding the study as a whole: A small share of clonotypes appeared in both CD4 and CD8 compartments. FACS-sorted repertoires might harbor abundant contaminating clonotypes from the bulk population. Boosting was followed by the reappearance of most primary-vaccination clones (around 95% CD4, around 91% CD8).

CDR1 and CDR2 (germline): DFQATT, SNEGSKA (reference sequence). CDR3 length equals 16 residues. J lost 3 bases, V lost 5 bases, and 5 bases had no gene match. 5'RACE template switching added a universal primer site and UMIs to TCR cDNA. One entry per CDR3 protein, called by TCRdb with MiXCR from the 5' RACE reads. The sample has over 250,000 distinct CDR3 sequences, roughly 4.8% seen once; the top ten hold roughly 3.5%. Many counts were recorded for this clonotype. Its antigen is unidentified. Sequenced here: CD4+ T cells sorted from PBMCs, sampled on the day of the yellow fever booster vaccination. The chain has TRBV20-1 and TRBJ2-3; 16 nucleotides line up with TRBD2. The TCR was taken from a man aged 18-30 years who received the YFV17D yellow fever vaccine. CDR3 sequence (DNA): TGCAGTGCTGGGACTAGCGGGGGGGCGGGGACAGATACGCAGTATTTT. Protein: CSAGTSGGAGTDTQYF.